What follows are 22 T cell receptor beta chains derived from one specimen sequenced in a study of blood T cell repertoires in COVID-19 (dated by TCRdb to the early 2020s). Libraries were prepared through the immunoSEQ multiplex PCR assay. This is the immuneACCESS table as TCRdb keeps it, with only in-frame sequences that have V and J called. A part of the clones is gone; compared with another copy, unresolved V genes explain less than half, and the rest is unexplained. The sample table records some 240,000 clones; about 90% of these occur just once. Together, the top ten hold over 0.75% of the sample. The sample was peripheral blood. The receptors were sampled from a man aged 55-75 years with COVID-19, enrolled during active disease.

This chain connects TRBV2 to TRBJ1-2, with no clear D. Per germline, CDR1 SNHLY and CDR2 FYNNEI. The CDR3 runs to 13 residues. Trimming took off 6 bases at V and 3 bases at J, with 11 bases between the two ends. The DNA for the CDR3 is TGTGCCAGCAGACAGCTCGCTGACTATGGCTACACCTTC. Translating it yields CASRQLADYGYTF.

The chain is built from TRBV9 and TRBJ1-2; 11 bases map to TRBD1. CDR1 and CDR2 (germline): SGDLS, YYNGEE. This CDR3 has 15 amino acids. The V and J ends lost 4 bases and 4 bases, in that order; junction bases with no gene match: 6. CDR3 DNA: TGTGCCAGCAGCCCGGGGACAGGGGGATTCTATGGCTACACCTTC. Its translation: CASSPGTGGFYGYTF.

This clone appeared a few times. The chain recombines TRBV2 with TRBJ1-6; 9 nucleotides agree with TRBD1. Germline assignment: CDR1 SNHLY and CDR2 FYNNEI. The V segment lost 5 bases and the J segment 18 bases; nucleotides outside the gene matches: 17. The CDR3 covers 15 residues. The CDR3 here is CASSTLPGQGVSPHF. In nucleotides, the CDR3 is TGTGCCAGCAGTACTCTACCGGGACAGGGCGTTTCCCCCCACTTT.

This clone has more than one count but fewer than ten. The chain recombines TRBV27 with TRBJ2-3; perhaps TRBD2 as D (6 bases). CDR1 is MNHEY, CDR2 SMNVEV, per germline (reference sequence). The CDR3 loop spans 17 amino acids. Trimming stripped 2 bases from V and 2 bases from J, with 17 bases between. CDR3 sequence reads: CASSLSTYGGFTDTQYF. CDR3 nucleotide sequence: TGTGCCAGCAGTTTAAGTACCTACGGGGGATTCACAGATACGCAGTATTTT.

The chain couples TRBV19 to TRBJ1-5, with TRBD1 as a possible D gene (5 bases). This CDR3 has 14 residues. V lost 2 bases to trimming and J lost 3 bases, with 8 bases between them. The germline gives CDR1 LNHDA, CDR2 SQIVND (reference sequence). CDR3 nucleotides: TGTGCCAGTAGTATAACAGGAATCAATCAGCCCCAGCATTTT. Translated, it gives CASSITGINQPQHF.

J is TRBJ1-1 and V is TRBV18, with D possibly TRBD1 on 5 matching bases. Per the germline V gene, CDR1 is KGHSH and CDR2 is LQKENI. The V end was cut by 3 bases, the J end by 1 base, with 9 bases between. The CDR3 has 14 residues. The CDR3 coding sequence is TGTGCCAGCTCACCCGGGGGAGGGAACACTGAAGCTTTCTTT. It encodes CASSPGGGNTEAFF.

This sequence joins TRBV6-5 and TRBJ1-2, with a possible D match to TRBD1 (6 bases). This CDR3 region has 14 residues. The germline V and J ends were trimmed by 6 bases and 4 bases, with 15 bases remaining between them. Germline loops: CDR1 MNHEY, CDR2 SVGAGI. The CDR3 loop is CASRSNRVPYGYTF. The CDR3 coding sequence is TGTGCCAGCAGGTCAAACAGGGTACCCTATGGCTACACCTTC.

CDR3 region: CASSPARDRGGSPLHF. The CDR3 nucleotides are TGTGCCAGCTCACCAGCCCGGGACAGGGGGGGATCACCCCTCCACTTT. The chain links TRBV18 to TRBJ1-6; TRBD1 matches 11 bases. CDR3 size: 16 residues. Germline CDR1 reads KGHSH; CDR2 reads LQKENI. Losses at the gene ends were 2 bases for V and 10 bases for J; bases not matched to a gene: 7. The variable domain in full, with the rest retrieved from reference TRBV18 and TRBJ1-6, is NAGVMQNPRHLVRRRGQEARLRCSPMKGHSHVYWYRQLPEEGLKFMVYLQKENIIDESGMPKERFSAEFPKEGPSILRIQQVVRGDSAAYFCASSPARDRGGSPLHFGNGTRLTVT.

The chain employs TRBV7-2 and TRBJ2-2; the match to TRBD2 covers 10 bases. With V trimmed by 6 bases and J by 7 bases, 17 bases remained unmatched. The length of the CDR3 is 18 residues. CDR1 SGHTA and CDR2 FQGNSA come from the germline V gene. The CDR3 nucleotides read TGTGCCAGCAGACCCCCCCAAAACCTAGCGGGAGTTGACGGGGAGCTGTTTTTT. Translated, it gives CASRPPQNLAGVDGELFF.

This clone was seen a single time. CDR3 protein: CAWIWDKGNTEAFF. As DNA, the CDR3 is TGTGCCTGGATCTGGGACAAGGGGAACACTGAAGCTTTCTTT. J is TRBJ1-1 and V is TRBV30; weak D call: TRBD1 (6 bases). Germline V gene lookup returns CDR1 GTSNPN and CDR2 SVGIG (reference sequence). Trimming removed 4 bases at V and 1 base at J, with 13 bases between. CDR3 length equals 14 residues.

This chain links TRBV27 with TRBJ1-2; D might be TRBD1 (6 bases). Germline CDR1 is MNHEY and CDR2 is SMNVEV (reference sequence). This CDR3 comprises 13 residues. Deletions cut 3 bases from V and 6 bases from J, with 11 bases between. The CDR3 reads CASSFGGLNGYTF. CDR3 nucleotide sequence: TGTGCCAGCAGTTTCGGGGGGCTCAATGGCTACACCTTC.

The chain combines TRBV10-1 with TRBJ2-3; TRBD1 agrees at 10 bases. Germline V gene sequence: CDR1 WNHNN, CDR2 SYGVQD (reference sequence). The CDR3 runs 16 residues. Losses at the gene ends were 0 bases for V and 4 bases for J; bases not matched to a gene: 4. CDR3 sequence (DNA): TGCGCCAGCAGTGAGTCGGGGACAGGGGTTTCAGATACGCAGTATTTT. Amino acids: CASSESGTGVSDTQYF.

The chain combines TRBV24-1 with TRBJ2-3; D gene ambiguous. Trimming stripped 5 bases from V and 7 bases from J, with 9 bases between. Germline V gene lookup returns CDR1 KGHDR and CDR2 SFDVKD. This CDR3 contains 12 residues. The CDR3 loop is CATSGDIYTQYF. DNA for the CDR3: TGTGCCACCAGTGGAGACATCTATACGCAGTATTTT.

The chain recombines TRBV14 with TRBJ1-6, with D hard to call. In germline, CDR1 is SGHDN, CDR2 FVKESK. Trimming shortened V by 2 bases and J by 15 bases, and 11 bases separated the two germline ends. The CDR3 extends over 12 amino acids. CDR3 nucleotide sequence: TGTGCCAGCAGCCAATTGGCGGGTCTCCTCCACTTT. Its protein is CASSQLAGLLHF.

The chain links TRBV7-2 to TRBJ1-1, with D perhaps TRBD1 (5 bases). CDR3 length: 15 amino acids. The ends were cut back, 2 bases at V and 6 bases at J, with 16 bases in the middle. CDR1 is SGHTA and CDR2 is FQGNSA in the germline V gene. The DNA for the CDR3 is TGTGCCAGCAGCTTAAGCGACAGTCCAGATCCTGAAGCTTTCTTT. Its translation: CASSLSDSPDPEAFF.

The chain combines TRBV2 with TRBJ1-3; D is unresolved. The germline gives CDR1 SNHLY, CDR2 FYNNEI. V was trimmed by 11 bases and J by 0 bases, leaving 14 bases between them. CDR3 length: 14 amino acids. In DNA form, the CDR3 reads TGTGCCGGGAGGGAACAGCTCTCTGGAAACACCATATATTTT. Translation gives CAGREQLSGNTIYF.

V usage is TRBV19 and J usage is TRBJ2-6; D perhaps matches TRBD2 (5 bases). Germline CDR1 LNHDA, CDR2 SQIVND (reference sequence). V lost 5 bases and J lost 0, with 17 bases in between. CDR3 length: 18 residues. CDR3 bases: TGTGCCAGTAGTCTCGGGAAGAGGGTGGCCTCTGGGGCCAACGTCCTGACTTTC. This codes for CASSLGKRVASGANVLTF.

This chain uses TRBV4-1 with TRBJ1-4; D is undetermined. CDR3 length equals 16 residues. The germline V and J ends were trimmed by 2 bases and 4 bases, with 14 bases remaining between them. CDR1 and CDR2 (germline): MGHRA, YSYEKL. The CDR3: CASSQMRPVGNEKLFF. The CDR3 DNA sequence: TGCGCCAGCAGCCAAATGAGGCCGGTCGGTAATGAAAAACTGTTTTTT.

A note on this clone: Other DNA variants within this sample encode the same CDR3. The chain couples TRBV18 to TRBJ1-1; D is perhaps TRBD1 (5 bases). Germline V gene lookup returns CDR1 KGHSH and CDR2 LQKENI. With 2 bases removed from V and 2 bases from J, the gap between germline ends came to 6 bases. The CDR3 loop spans 13 amino acids. The DNA of the CDR3 is TGTGCCAGCTCACCAAGGGGTAACACTGAAGCTTTCTTT. Translation: CASSPRGNTEAFF.

This clone was recorded a few times. The V and J genes are TRBV5-8 and TRBJ2-7, with 12 bases matching TRBD2. CDR1 SGHTS and CDR2 YDEGEE come from the germline V gene. V was pared by 4 bases and J by 4 bases, with 6 bases of the junction left unmatched. This CDR3 is 15 amino acids long. The CDR3: CASSLAGGPAYEQYF. CDR3 bases: TGTGCCAGCAGCCTAGCGGGAGGGCCAGCGTACGAGCAGTACTTC.

This clone was observed a few times. V gene TRBV12-3 or TRBV12-4 combines with J gene TRBJ2-2; D gene uncertain. The CDR3 loop spans 12 amino acids. V was pared by 6 bases and J by 6 bases, with 8 bases between. In DNA, the CDR3 is TGTGCCAGCAGACCTGGAGCCGGGGAGCTGTTTTTT. Its protein is CASRPGAGELFF.

The chain has TRBV5-4 and TRBJ2-7; possible D gene TRBD1, 5 bases. The CDR3 is 14 residues long. The V and J ends lost 4 bases and 3 bases respectively, with 14 bases between them. The germline V gene encodes CDR1 SGHNT and CDR2 YYREEE (reference sequence). CDR3 in amino acids: CASSLTDTGYEQYF. As DNA, the CDR3 is TGTGCCAGCAGCCTGACGGACACCGGCTACGAGCAGTACTTC.